Following are 29 T cell receptor beta chains from one sample sequenced in a study of Graves' ophthalmopathy and Graves' hyperthyroidism. Using RNA transcripts, the TCR beta CDR3 regions were amplified. A first-round RT-PCR used HTBI primers, followed by a second-round multiplex PCR. TCRdb called the multiplex PCR reads again in MiXCR, with one record for every CDR3 protein. The repertoire holds 680,000 or so distinct CDR3 sequences, 22% seen once, with roughly 7.4% in the top ten. Sequencing was performed on peripheral blood. The source is a woman between 18 and 30 years old with stable Graves' hyperthyroidism. Some clones in this sample may be carry-over from other donors' samples.

This clonotype has ten or more counts. The chain couples TRBV20-1 to TRBJ2-5; 8 bases fit TRBD2. The CDR3 totals 14 residues. Germline CDR1 is DFQATT and CDR2 is SNEGSKA (reference sequence). V was pared by 6 bases and J by 4 bases, with 10 bases of the junction left unmatched. The CDR3 loop is CSALSGGRGETQYF. In DNA form, the CDR3 reads TGCAGTGCCCTAAGCGGGGGCCGGGGAGAGACCCAGTACTTC.

Note on this clonotype: A read error may be the cause here, since a much bigger clone is one base away. The V gene is TRBV29-1, the J gene TRBJ2-7; D may be TRBD1 (6 bases). This CDR3 region has 17 residues. V lost 3 bases and J 8 bases, leaving 29 bases between the germline ends. Germline CDR1 is SQVTM and CDR2 is ANQGSEA. The chain's CDR3 is CSVDLSTGGGLGCQQYF. For the CDR3, the DNA is TGCAGCGTTGATTTGAGTACGGGTGGGGGCCTAGGATGCCAGCAGTACTTC.

A few counts support this clonotype. The rearrangement joins TRBV7-3 to TRBJ2-7; TRBD2 matches 11 bases. Germline V lookup: CDR1 SGHTA, CDR2 FQGTGA. With V trimmed by 5 bases and J by 7 bases, 7 bases remained unmatched. The CDR3 runs 14 residues. In DNA, the CDR3 is TGTGCCAGCAGCGCTACTAGCGGGAGCTGGGAGCAGTACTTC. Translating gives CASSATSGSWEQYF.

A note on this clonotype: Lacking the conserved final phenylalanine or tryptophan, this CDR3 likely reflects a read error. The gene calls are TRBV6-2 or TRBV6-3 and TRBJ2-3; 8 nucleotides agree with TRBD1. CDR3 length: 14 residues. The V gene's germline CDR1 is MNHEY and CDR2 SVGEGT. V was clipped by 6 bases and J by 4 bases; unmatched bases: 6. The CDR3 DNA follows: TGTGCCAGCAGACGGACAGGGAGCTCAGATACGCAGTATTGT. Amino acids: CASRRTGSSDTQYC.

This clonotype was seen repeatedly, ten times or more. V and J are TRBV11-2 and TRBJ2-7; weak D call: TRBD2 (6 bases). With 3 bases removed from V and 1 base from J, the gap between germline ends came to 22 bases. CDR3 length equals 18 residues. In germline, CDR1 is SGHAT, CDR2 FQNNGV. The CDR3 spells CASSFEVSLSRGSYEQYF. The CDR3 DNA reads as TGTGCCAGCAGCTTTGAAGTATCACTCTCCCGGGGGTCCTACGAGCAGTACTTC.

This clonotype was recorded many times. This rearrangement joins TRBV30 to TRBJ1-2; 11 bases are a match to TRBD1. The CDR3 spans 13 residues. Germline trimming cut 3 bases from V and 6 bases from J; bases unmatched to any gene: 3. The germline CDR1 and CDR2 sequences are GTSNPN and SVGIG (reference sequence). The CDR3 bases are TGTGCCTGGAGACGGACAGGGGGCGATGGCTACACCTTC. Translation gives CAWRRTGGDGYTF.

The table lists this clonotype with a few counts. This chain joins TRBV28 and TRBJ2-7; 7 bases agree with TRBD1. Germline values: CDR1 MDHEN, CDR2 SYDVKM. The CDR3 runs 15 residues. After removal of 2 bases from V and 1 base from J, the junction contained 5 bases not matched to a gene. The CDR3 DNA is TGTGCCAGCAGTTTACTCCGGGACAGTTCCTACGAGCAGTACTTC. This codes for CASSLLRDSSYEQYF.

On this clonotype: The junction and the germline gene differ at one end; a read error may be behind it. The chain recombines TRBV12-3 or TRBV12-4 with TRBJ2-4; D might be TRBD1 (6 bases). This CDR3 is built from 14 residues. DNA for the CDR3: TGTGCCAGCAGTTTAGAGGTCGGGACAAACATTAAGTACTTC. Translation gives CASSLEVGTNIKYF.

This clonotype was recorded at least ten times. This chain joins TRBV9 and TRBJ2-7, with D maybe TRBD2 (7 bases). V lost 7 bases to trimming and J lost 6 bases, with 17 bases between them. Germline V CDR1 and CDR2: SGDLS, YYNGEE. The CDR3 consists of 13 residues. The DNA of the CDR3 is TGTGCCAGCGGGGGGGGCAACGCTCGCGAGCAGTACTTC. It specifies CASGGGNAREQYF.

The J gene is TRBJ2-5, the V gene TRBV20-1, with 12 positions matching TRBD1. The V segment lost 3 bases and the J segment 4 bases; nucleotides outside the gene matches: 6. CDR3 length: 15 amino acids. The germline CDR1 and CDR2 sequences are DFQATT and SNEGSKA (reference sequence). CDR3 coding DNA: TGCAGTGCTAGCGTCGGGACAGGGGGCGTAGAGACCCAGTACTTC. Its protein product is CSASVGTGGVETQYF.

This clonotype occurred many times. The rearrangement links TRBV5-1 to TRBJ1-1; D might be TRBD1 (5 bases). Germline V gene lookup returns CDR1 SGHRS and CDR2 YFSETQ. The V gene lost 3 bases and the J gene lost 4 bases, with 13 bases spanning the gap. CDR3 length: 14 residues. The CDR3 region is CASSSARERTEAFF. The CDR3 DNA is TGCGCCAGCAGCTCGGCCAGGGAACGCACTGAAGCTTTCTTT.

This clonotype was picked up many times. The CDR3: CASKPPTSGNYGYTF. The CDR3 region has the DNA TGTGCCAGCAAACCTCCGACCTCAGGGAACTATGGCTACACCTTC. The chain joins TRBV6-5 to TRBJ1-2, with D possibly matching TRBD1 (5 bases). The CDR3 consists of 15 residues. The V and J ends lost 7 bases and 2 bases respectively, with 17 bases between them. Looked up from germline, CDR1 is MNHEY and CDR2 is SVGAGI.

This clonotype was seen repeatedly, ten times or more. The chain is built from TRBV7-9 and TRBJ2-7, with a possible D match to TRBD2 (6 bases). The CDR3 is 14 amino acids. The ends were cut back, 1 base at V and 6 bases at J, with 13 bases in the middle. Germline V gene data show CDR1 as SEHNR and CDR2 as FQNEAQ (reference sequence). The CDR3, as DNA: TGTGCCAGCAGCTTAGAAGGTGGGGGGATCGAGCAGTACTTC. This codes for CASSLEGGGIEQYF.

This chain connects TRBV12-3 or TRBV12-4 to TRBJ1-6, with no clear D. V was clipped by 3 bases and J by 8 bases, with 8 bases between them. The CDR3 loop spans 13 amino acids. For the CDR3, the DNA is TGTGCCAGCAGTTTCCTCCCCGATTCACCCCTCCACTTT. It encodes CASSFLPDSPLHF.

This clonotype appeared many times. This chain uses TRBV5-1 with TRBJ1-4; 9 bases are a match to TRBD1. CDR1 and CDR2 (germline): SGHRS, YFSETQ. The CDR3 extends over 16 amino acids. Losses at the gene ends were 0 bases for V and 7 bases for J; bases not matched to a gene: 7. The CDR3 loop reads CASSLAPTGGIEKLFF. The CDR3 region has the DNA TGCGCCAGCAGCTTGGCCCCGACAGGGGGGATTGAAAAACTGTTTTTT.

This clonotype occurred many times. J is TRBJ1-1 and V is TRBV25-1; perhaps TRBD1 as D (6 bases). V lost 2 bases, J lost 7 bases, and 11 bases lay in between. This CDR3 is 13 amino acids long. The germline V gene encodes CDR1 MGHDK and CDR2 SYGVNS. CDR3: CASSERQENEAFF. CDR3 in DNA: TGTGCCAGCAGTGAAAGACAGGAGAATGAAGCTTTCTTT.

This clonotype was found a few times. V is TRBV30 and J is TRBJ1-1; 8 bases fit TRBD1. V lost 5 bases, J lost 5 bases, and 16 bases stayed unmatched. CDR1 and CDR2 (germline): GTSNPN, SVGIG (reference sequence). This CDR3 comprises 16 residues. CDR3 sequence reads: CAWERPGGTGQTEAFF. As DNA, the CDR3 is TGTGCCTGGGAGAGGCCGGGGGGGACAGGCCAGACTGAAGCTTTCTTT.

This clonotype was seen repeatedly, ten times or more. CDR3 bases: TGCAGCGTTGCGGGGAGTGGGACCTACGAGCAGTACTTC. This translates into CSVAGSGTYEQYF. The genes are TRBV29-1 and TRBJ2-7; possible D gene TRBD2, 5 bases. The CDR3 is 13 amino acids. CDR1 SQVTM and CDR2 ANQGSEA come from the germline V gene. V lost 4 bases and J lost 2, with 12 bases in between.

This clonotype was seen at least ten times. The gene calls are TRBV12-3 or TRBV12-4 and TRBJ1-2, with no clear D. V was clipped by 6 bases and J by 8 bases, with 13 bases between them. The CDR3 covers 12 residues. The CDR3 sequence: CASRVAPGGYTF. The DNA for the CDR3 is TGTGCCAGCAGGGTGGCCCCCGGGGGCTACACCTTC.

This chain connects TRBV7-2 to TRBJ2-7; possibly TRBD2 for D (5 bases). The CDR3 covers 15 residues. Germline CDR1 and CDR2: SGHTA and FQGNSA. The germline V and J ends were trimmed by 1 base and 4 bases, with 14 bases remaining between them. CDR3 protein: CASSLGASIMYEQYF. CDR3 nucleotide sequence: TGTGCCAGCAGCTTAGGGGCTAGCATTATGTACGAGCAGTACTTC.

This clonotype occurred many times. The V gene is TRBV28, the J gene TRBJ2-7, with D unclear. V was shortened by 5 bases and J by 7 bases, with 9 bases between the two germline ends. The length of the CDR3 is 11 residues. CDR1 and CDR2 (germline): MDHEN, SYDVKM. CDR3 loop: CASSRPREQYF. The CDR3 nucleotides read TGTGCCAGCAGTCGGCCCCGAGAGCAGTACTTC. Looking up the rest from reference TRBV28 and TRBJ2-7 gives the full variable domain: DVKVTQSSRYLVKRTGEKVFLECVQDMDHENMFWYRQDPGLGLRLIYFSYDVKMKEKGDIPEGYSVSREKKERFSLILESASTNQTSMYLCASSRPREQYFGPGTRLTVT.

The chain recombines TRBV28 with TRBJ1-1; possibly TRBD1 for D (5 bases). Germline CDR1 reads MDHEN; CDR2 reads SYDVKM. V was pared by 5 bases and J by 1 base, with 14 bases between. The CDR3 runs to 15 residues. The CDR3 DNA sequence: TGTGCCAGCAGTCCCCCGGGACGGCAGAACACTGAAGCTTTCTTT. Its protein product is CASSPPGRQNTEAFF.

This clonotype was found many times. This chain uses TRBV20-1 with TRBJ1-2; TRBD1 is a possible D gene (5 bases). CDR1 and CDR2 (germline): DFQATT, SNEGSKA (reference sequence). Trimming took off 6 bases at V and 8 bases at J, with 25 bases between the two ends. There are 15 residues in the CDR3. The CDR3 DNA sequence: TGCAGTGCGCTTATCGGGGCCCCCTGGGGTCAAGGCTACACCTTC. This encodes CSALIGAPWGQGYTF.

This clonotype came up many times. The chain couples TRBV20-1 to TRBJ2-5; 8 bases align to TRBD2. The CDR3 contains 13 residues. The V gene end was trimmed by 6 bases and the J gene end by 4 bases; junction bases not matched to a gene: 7. Germline lookup yields CDR1 DFQATT and CDR2 SNEGSKA (reference sequence). The CDR3 region is CSAISGNGETQYF. The CDR3, as DNA: TGCAGTGCGATTAGCGGGAATGGAGAGACCCAGTACTTC.

This clonotype showed up just a few times. The gene calls are TRBV6-2 or TRBV6-3 and TRBJ2-7; TRBD1 agrees at 7 bases. Per the germline V gene, CDR1 is MNHEY and CDR2 is SVGEGT. Losses at the gene ends were 5 bases for V and 1 base for J; bases not matched to a gene: 8. The CDR3 runs 15 residues. CDR3 sequence (DNA): TGTGCCAGCAGTAGGACAGGTTTAGGGTCCTACGAGCAGTACTTC. This translates into CASSRTGLGSYEQYF.

This clonotype was observed at least ten times. V usage is TRBV29-1 and J usage is TRBJ1-3; TRBD1 is a possible D gene (5 bases). The CDR3 runs 12 residues. Trimming pared 7 bases from V and 4 bases from J, leaving 11 bases between. In germline, CDR1 is SQVTM, CDR2 ANQGSEA. The CDR3 DNA sequence: TGCAGCGCACAAGAGGGGGGAAACACCATATATTTT. It codes for CSAQEGGNTIYF.

The chain has TRBV12-3 or TRBV12-4 and TRBJ2-7; D is perhaps TRBD1 (6 bases). The CDR3 covers 12 residues. V lost 9 bases to trimming and J lost 4 bases, with 13 bases between them. In DNA, the CDR3 is TGTGCCAGTCAGGGGCAGAGTTACGAGCAGTACTTC. Its protein product is CASQGQSYEQYF.

There are a few counts of this clonotype. The rearrangement uses TRBV11-2 and TRBJ1-5; maybe TRBD1 (6 bases). This CDR3 is built from 16 residues. Trimming removed 4 bases at V and 3 bases at J, with 16 bases between. Germline V CDR1 and CDR2: SGHAT, FQNNGV. The CDR3 spells CASSSGGRGSNQPQHF. CDR3 in DNA: TGTGCCAGCAGCTCCGGGGGGCGCGGATCCAATCAGCCCCAGCATTTT.

The chain employs TRBV6-5 and TRBJ1-6; 7 bases agree with TRBD1. This CDR3 has 15 residues. Germline CDR1 and CDR2: MNHEY and SVGAGI. V lost 0 bases to trimming and J lost 8 bases; unmatched junction nucleotides: 4. CDR3 residues: CASSYSWDSYSPLHF. CDR3 nucleotides: TGTGCCAGCAGTTACTCATGGGACAGCTATTCACCCCTCCACTTT.